The source of this TCR beta chain is a study of beta chain features in type 1 diabetes. Broader study findings: Among type 1 diabetes patients, VDJ junctions had fewer insertions and more deletions. The study found moderately but significantly shorter TCRB CDR3s in all four CD4+ subsets of Type 1 diabetes patients. The study found that naive, central memory and Treg TCRB repertoires appeared more similar in patients than in healthy donors.

Populations obtained by sorting all exceeded 98% purity. This clone has just a few counts. Its target is not known. Sequenced material consisted of expressed TCRB transcripts (all of the isolated RNA was reverse transcribed). Produced via immunoSEQ multiplex PCR; TCRdb's table is partial and in-frame only. The sample records 860,000 or so clones, under 20% being singletons. The CDR3 sequence is 12 residues long. Germline V gene sequence: CDR1 PRHDT, CDR2 FYEKMQ (reference sequence). V was clipped by 5 bases and J by 3 bases, with 4 bases between them. The sample consisted of naive CD4+ T cells from blood. The TCR was taken from a woman between 18 and 30 years old in good health. This sequence joins TRBV13 and TRBJ2-2; no clear D. This CDR3 reads CASSLHTGELFF. As DNA, the CDR3 is TGTGCCAGCAGCCTACACACCGGGGAGCTGTTTTTT.